The 27 T cell receptor beta chains given below trace back to one sample, sequenced in a study of spatial heterogeneity in lung cancer. Points from the study as a whole: Counts that tracked tumor mutation counts were those of expanded intratumoral alpha and beta TCRs.

For these receptors, no antigen is known. Time point described: sample taken at primary tumor resection. Using its own MiXCR run on the 5' RACE reads, TCRdb lists one record per CDR3 protein. The table lists about 6,900 distinct CDR3 sequences, 12% of them singletons, with more than 20% in the top ten. The sample consisted of lung tumor tissue, taken at surgery. These receptors originate from a male donor with early-stage non-small cell lung cancer.

There are many counts of this clonotype. The V call is TRBV7-3, the J call TRBJ2-3; a weak D match, TRBD2 (6 bases). Germline lookup yields CDR1 SGHTA and CDR2 FQGTGA. V gave up 1 base and J gave up 1 base, with 15 bases separating them. This CDR3 has 17 residues. This chain's CDR3 is CASSLNPASVRTDTQYF. CDR3 nucleotides: TGTGCCAGCAGCTTAAATCCGGCTAGCGTACGCACAGATACGCAGTATTTT.

This clonotype was seen ten or more times. The rearrangement uses TRBV2 and TRBJ2-7; tentative D call: TRBD2 (6 bases). CDR3 length: 11 residues. Germline V lookup: CDR1 SNHLY, CDR2 FYNNEI. V lost 4 bases and J 7 bases, leaving 8 bases between the germline ends. DNA of the CDR3: TGTGCCAGCAGTGTAGCGGCTGAGCAGTACTTC. Translated, it gives CASSVAAEQYF.

This clonotype was picked up many times. The chain recombines TRBV7-2 with TRBJ2-7; D ambiguous. The germline CDR1 and CDR2 sequences are SGHTA and FQGNSA. V lost 5 bases and J 4 bases, leaving 9 bases between the germline ends. The CDR3 sequence is 12 residues long. CDR3: CASSPAGYEQYF. The CDR3 DNA reads as TGTGCCAGCAGCCCGGCCGGATACGAGCAGTACTTC.

This clonotype was detected many times. The chain employs TRBV6-2 or TRBV6-3 and TRBJ1-5, with 10 bases identical to TRBD1. CDR1 and CDR2 (germline): MNHEY, SVGEGT. The V segment lost 5 bases and the J segment 10 bases; nucleotides outside the gene matches: 11. CDR3 size: 15 residues. As DNA, the CDR3 is TGTGCCAGCAGTAGGACCCGGGACAGGGGAGATCCCCAGCATTTT. Translated: CASSRTRDRGDPQHF.

This clonotype is deemed medium-sized. The chain combines TRBV5-6 with TRBJ2-7; 9 bases line up with TRBD1. The CDR3 loop spans 15 amino acids. V shed 0 bases and J 5 bases; nucleotides not matched to a gene: 6. Germline V gene lookup returns CDR1 SGHDT and CDR2 YYEEEE. The CDR3 region is CASSLVQGASHEQYF. CDR3 bases: TGTGCCAGCAGCTTGGTACAGGGGGCTTCCCACGAGCAGTACTTC.

This clonotype has a count of ten or more. The V gene is TRBV6-1, the J gene TRBJ1-4; D gene uncertain. V lost 7 bases and J lost 0, with 3 bases in between. The CDR3 loop spans 12 amino acids. Germline assignment: CDR1 MNHNS and CDR2 SASEGT. This CDR3 is CASTATNEKLFF. The CDR3 DNA reads as TGTGCCAGCACTGCAACTAATGAAAAACTGTTTTTT.

By share, this clonotype counts as medium-sized (0.01 to 0.1%). V and J are TRBV4-1 and TRBJ2-3; 10 bases match TRBD1. Germline values: CDR1 MGHRA, CDR2 YSYEKL. Unmatched junction bases numbered 9, after V lost 1 base and J lost 5 bases. This CDR3 has 17 amino acids. Written as DNA, the CDR3 is TGCGCCAGCAGCCAAGGCCGGGACAGGGGTTCTGGAGATACGCAGTATTTT. Its protein product is CASSQGRDRGSGDTQYF.

This clonotype qualifies as medium-sized. The chain carries TRBV11-2 and TRBJ1-2; the D is unclear. In germline, CDR1 is SGHAT, CDR2 FQNNGV. The CDR3 runs 14 residues. Trimming stripped 1 base from V and 6 bases from J, with 12 bases between. CDR3 region: CASSLGRATHGYTF. The CDR3 DNA sequence: TGTGCCAGCAGCTTAGGAAGGGCCACCCATGGCTACACCTTC.

This clonotype is judged medium-sized (0.01 to 0.1%). V is TRBV5-1 and J is TRBJ2-1, with 11 bases lining up with TRBD2. V was clipped by 3 bases and J by 7 bases; unmatched bases: 3. The CDR3 is 14 amino acids. Germline V lookup: CDR1 SGHRS, CDR2 YFSETQ. The CDR3: CASSSGLAENEQFF. The CDR3 DNA follows: TGCGCCAGCAGCTCGGGACTAGCGGAAAATGAGCAGTTCTTC. The variable domain in full, with the rest retrieved from reference TRBV5-1 and TRBJ2-1, is KAGVTQTPRYLIKTRGQQVTLSCSPISGHRSVSWYQQTPGQGLQFLFEYFSETQRNKGNFPGRFSGRQFSNSRSEMNVSTLELGDSALYLCASSSGLAENEQFFGPGTRLTVL.

This clonotype appeared many times. The genes are TRBV18 and TRBJ2-2; TRBD2 agrees at 12 bases. CDR1 is KGHSH, CDR2 LQKENI, per germline. The CDR3 loop spans 16 amino acids. V shed 3 bases, J shed 6 bases, and the junction held 5 bases outside the gene matches. DNA for the CDR3: TGTGCCAGCTCACCGACTAGCGGGAGCAGTCCCGGGGAGCTGTTTTTT. Translation gives CASSPTSGSSPGELFF. The complete variable domain, with remaining parts taken from reference TRBV18 and TRBJ2-2, reads NAGVMQNPRHLVRRRGQEARLRCSPMKGHSHVYWYRQLPEEGLKFMVYLQKENIIDESGMPKERFSAEFPKEGPSILRIQQVVRGDSAAYFCASSPTSGSSPGELFFGEGSRLTVL.

This clonotype was detected once. This sequence joins TRBV5-1 and TRBJ1-6; D is unclear. V lost 5 bases and J lost 10, with 16 bases in between. This CDR3 is 14 amino acids long. CDR1 is SGHRS, CDR2 YFSETQ, per germline. CDR3: CASRMYGERSPLHF. CDR3 DNA: TGCGCCAGCAGGATGTATGGGGAAAGGTCACCCCTCCACTTT.

In this sample, this clonotype turned up many times. The chain recombines TRBV4-1 with TRBJ2-5; D is unresolved. With 2 bases removed from V and 1 base from J, the gap between germline ends came to 14 bases. This CDR3 spans 16 amino acids. Per the germline V gene, CDR1 is MGHRA and CDR2 is YSYEKL. CDR3 residues: CASSQSIVGGQETQYF. The CDR3 DNA follows: TGCGCCAGCAGCCAATCTATAGTGGGTGGCCAAGAGACCCAGTACTTC.

This clonotype counts as medium-sized (0.01 to 0.1%). The junction and the germline gene differ at one end; a read error may be behind it. The chain uses TRBV20-1 and TRBJ2-3; D unclear. From germline, CDR1 is DFQATT and CDR2 SNEGSKA (reference sequence). The CDR3 totals 13 residues. The CDR3 DNA reads TGCAGTGCGAGAGAATCAGGCCCAGATACGCAGTATTTT. Translating gives CSARESGPDTQYF.

In regard to this clonotype: The junction departs from the called germline gene at one end, perhaps through a read error. The CDR3 DNA is TGTGCCAGCAGTGAAAAGGGACATAGCGATCAGCCCCAGCATTTT. Its protein product is CASSEKGHSDQPQHF. V usage is TRBV6-1 and J usage is TRBJ1-5; tentatively, D is TRBD1 (6 bases). Germline CDR1 is MNHNS and CDR2 is SASEGT. This CDR3 has 15 amino acids.

Ten or more counts support this clonotype. The chain is built from TRBV2 and TRBJ2-7; D possibly corresponds to TRBD2 (7 bases). Trimming took off 7 bases at V and 4 bases at J, with 17 bases between the two ends. CDR3 length: 14 residues. Germline CDR1 and CDR2: SNHLY and FYNNEI. This CDR3 is CASTTEGGAYEQYF. In DNA form, the CDR3 reads TGTGCCAGCACGACGGAGGGGGGGGCTTACGAGCAGTACTTC.

This clonotype is categorized as large. The rearrangement uses TRBV27 and TRBJ2-3; tentatively, D is TRBD1 (6 bases). CDR3 length: 13 residues. Germline assignment: CDR1 MNHEY and CDR2 SMNVEV (reference sequence). Trimming took off 4 bases at V and 3 bases at J, with 8 bases between the two ends. The chain's CDR3 is CASSYRVTDTQYF. In DNA form, the CDR3 reads TGTGCCAGCAGTTACAGGGTGACAGATACGCAGTATTTT.

By share of the sample, this clonotype is medium-sized. The chain joins TRBV5-8 to TRBJ2-7; D may be TRBD1 (5 bases). This CDR3 is 15 amino acids long. V was shortened by 1 base and J by 2 bases, with 13 bases between the two germline ends. Germline lookup yields CDR1 SGHTS and CDR2 YDEGEE. The CDR3 here is CASSLLGLGPYEQYF. As DNA, the CDR3 is TGTGCCAGCAGCTTGCTAGGGTTGGGGCCCTACGAGCAGTACTTC.

This clonotype was detected many times. One end of the junction does not line up with germline, which may come from a read error. The chain joins TRBV7-9 to TRBJ2-2, with 9 bases aligning to TRBD2. There are 14 residues in the CDR3. The germline gives CDR1 SEHNR, CDR2 FQNEAQ (reference sequence). CDR3: CASSLAGHTGELFF. CDR3 bases: TGTGCCAGCAGCCTAGCGGGACACACCGGGGAGCTGTTTTTT. Full variable domain (outside the CDR3, taken from reference TRBV7-9 and TRBJ2-2): DTGVSQNPRHKITKRGQNVTFRCDPISEHNRLYWYRQTLGQGPEFLTYFQNEAQLEKSRLLSDRFSAERPKGSFSTLEIQRTEQGDSAMYLCASSLAGHTGELFFGEGSRLTVL.

The genes are TRBV5-8 and TRBJ1-2; TRBD1 aligns across 7 bases. In germline, CDR1 is SGHTS, CDR2 YDEGEE. V gave up 1 base and J gave up 6 bases; unmatched junction bases: 3. The CDR3 contains 13 residues. The CDR3 spells CASSLTGEDGYTF. The CDR3 DNA is TGTGCCAGCAGCTTGACAGGGGAGGATGGCTACACCTTC.

The CDR3 coding sequence is TGTGCCAGCAGCACGGGCCTCCGACAAGAGACCCAGTACTTC. Amino acid sequence: CASSTGLRQETQYF. The rearrangement links TRBV11-2 to TRBJ2-5; D is unresolved. Deletions cut 5 bases from V and 2 bases from J, with 12 bases between. CDR1 and CDR2 (germline): SGHAT, FQNNGV. The CDR3 consists of 14 residues.

This clonotype was observed many times. This chain connects TRBV12-3 or TRBV12-4 to TRBJ1-2; no clear D gene. The ends were cut back, 2 bases at V and 4 bases at J, with 8 bases in the middle. The CDR3 is 13 residues long. The CDR3 nucleotides are TGTGCCAGCAGTTTACAGGATTCCTATGGCTACACCTTC. Translating it yields CASSLQDSYGYTF.

This clonotype came up many times. The genes are TRBV11-3 and TRBJ2-1, with D possibly being TRBD1 (5 bases). Deletions cut 5 bases from V and 9 bases from J, with 20 bases between. This CDR3 has 15 amino acids. The germline V gene has CDR1 SGHNT and CDR2 YENEEA. The CDR3 reads CASSPRAGSAPEQFF. In nucleotides, the CDR3 is TGTGCCAGCAGCCCTCGGGCAGGGTCTGCTCCTGAGCAGTTCTTC.

Concerning this clonotype itself: The junction differs from germline at one of its ends, possibly a read error. The V and J genes are TRBV28 and TRBJ1-1; tentatively, D is TRBD1 (6 bases). This CDR3 is built from 13 residues. Germline loops: CDR1 MDHEN, CDR2 SYDVKM. This chain's CDR3 is CASSPWGGTVAFF. The CDR3 DNA is TGTGCCAGCAGCCCCTGGGGGGGCACTGTAGCTTTCTTT.

There are many counts of this clonotype. This chain connects TRBV20-1 to TRBJ1-1, with 10 bases that match TRBD1. Trimming at V came to 3 bases and at J to 1 base, leaving 8 bases not matched to a gene. This CDR3 comprises 16 residues. From germline, CDR1 is DFQATT and CDR2 SNEGSKA (reference sequence). CDR3 DNA sequence: TGCAGTGCTAGCCGCCGACAGGGGGCGCAGAACACTGAAGCTTTCTTT. Protein product: CSASRRQGAQNTEAFF.

This clonotype was counted only a few times. The CDR3 region has the DNA TGCAGTGCTAGCTGGGGGGCGAACACCGGGGAGCTGTTTTTT. It translates to CSASWGANTGELFF. V usage is TRBV20-1 and J usage is TRBJ2-2; weak D call: TRBD2 (6 bases). Between the trimmed V and J ends, which lost 3 bases and 0 bases, there was a span of 8 bases. The CDR3 length is 14 residues. Germline V gene lookup returns CDR1 DFQATT and CDR2 SNEGSKA (reference sequence).

By its share, this clonotype is medium-sized. The rearrangement uses TRBV19 and TRBJ1-2; possibly TRBD1 for D (6 bases). V lost 0 bases and J 3 bases, leaving 20 bases between the germline ends. This CDR3 contains 18 residues. Germline V gives CDR1 LNHDA, CDR2 SQIVND (reference sequence). CDR3 DNA: TGTGCCAGTAGTATAGACAGGACAGCCATGATTTGGGACTATGGCTACACCTTC. Translation gives CASSIDRTAMIWDYGYTF.

This clonotype was recorded many times. This chain joins TRBV7-6 and TRBJ1-6, with a possible D match to TRBD1 (6 bases). V was cut by 1 base and J by 7 bases, with 14 bases left in between. Germline CDR1 is SGHVS and CDR2 is FNYEAQ. The CDR3 extends over 16 amino acids. DNA of the CDR3: TGTGCCAGCAGCTTAGGCCCATCAGGGGCCAATTCACCCCTCCACTTT. Translated, it gives CASSLGPSGANSPLHF.